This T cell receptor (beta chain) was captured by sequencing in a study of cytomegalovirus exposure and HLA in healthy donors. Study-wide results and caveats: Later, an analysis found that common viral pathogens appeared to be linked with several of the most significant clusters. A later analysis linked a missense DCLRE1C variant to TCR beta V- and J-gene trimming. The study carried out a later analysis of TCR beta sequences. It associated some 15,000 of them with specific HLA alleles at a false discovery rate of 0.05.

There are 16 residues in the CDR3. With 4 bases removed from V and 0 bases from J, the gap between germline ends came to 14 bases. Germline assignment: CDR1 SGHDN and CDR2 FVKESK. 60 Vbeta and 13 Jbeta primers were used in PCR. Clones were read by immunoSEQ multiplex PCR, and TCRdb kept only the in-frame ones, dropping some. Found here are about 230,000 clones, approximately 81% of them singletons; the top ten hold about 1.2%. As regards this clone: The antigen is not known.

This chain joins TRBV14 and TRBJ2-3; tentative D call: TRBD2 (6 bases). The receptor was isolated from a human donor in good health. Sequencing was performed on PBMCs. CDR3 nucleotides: TGTGCCAGCAGCCTACTAGCAGGGCGGAGCACAGATACGCAGTATTTT. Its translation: CASSLLAGRSTDTQYF. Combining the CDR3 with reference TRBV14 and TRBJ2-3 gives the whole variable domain EAGVTQFPSHSVIEKGQTVTLRCDPISGHDNLYWYRRVMGKEIKFLLHFVKESKQDESGMPNNRFLAERTGGTYSTLKVQPAELEDSGVYFCASSLLAGRSTDTQYFGPGTRLTVL.